These 17 T cell receptor beta chains were all obtained from the same sample, sequenced in a study of T cell repertoires in ileal Crohn's disease. TCRdb's table, derived via immunoSEQ multiplex PCR, lists solely in-frame clones and lacks some. The table records roughly 2,500 clones, just over 95% of them present only once. The specimen was ileal tissue. These receptors were obtained from an adult with Crohn's disease.

This chain uses TRBV2 with TRBJ1-2, with a possible D match to TRBD1 (6 bases). Germline V lookup: CDR1 SNHLY, CDR2 FYNNEI. With 6 bases removed from V and 3 bases from J, the gap between germline ends came to 23 bases. The CDR3 has 17 amino acids. The chain's CDR3 is CASSDNGQPPDYYGYTF. CDR3 DNA sequence: TGTGCCAGCAGCGACAACGGACAGCCGCCTGACTACTATGGCTACACCTTC.

This CDR3 reads CASSLASGSYQPQHF. CDR3 nucleotide sequence: TGTGCCAGCAGCTTAGCTTCGGGGTCTTATCAGCCCCAGCATTTT. The V call is TRBV7-8, the J call TRBJ1-5; D unclear. There are 15 residues in the CDR3. Germline V lookup: CDR1 SGHVS, CDR2 FQNEAQ. Deletions cut 0 bases from V and 5 bases from J, with 11 bases between.

The chain uses TRBV5-1 and TRBJ1-1; unclear D gene. CDR1 and CDR2 (germline): SGHRS, YFSETQ. The V and J ends lost 1 base and 1 base respectively, with 5 bases between them. The CDR3 sequence is 13 residues long. The CDR3 nucleotides read TGCGCCAGCAGCTTGCAGGAGAACACTGAAGCTTTCTTT. It specifies CASSLQENTEAFF.

This clone is a singleton in its sample. The V call is TRBV7-7, the J call TRBJ2-1, with TRBD1 identical over 8 bases. The CDR3 sequence is 15 residues long. Looked up from germline, CDR1 is SSHAT and CDR2 is FNYEAQ (reference sequence). The V gene end was trimmed by 5 bases and the J gene end by 9 bases; junction bases not matched to a gene: 12. The CDR3 loop is CASSQSGQGEGEQFF. The CDR3 coding sequence is TGTGCCAGCAGCCAATCTGGACAGGGCGAGGGTGAGCAGTTCTTC.

The chain employs TRBV29-1 and TRBJ2-1, with 9 positions matching TRBD2. The CDR3 is 14 residues long. Germline trimming cut 1 base from V and 5 bases from J; bases unmatched to any gene: 3. Germline V gene sequence: CDR1 SQVTM, CDR2 ANQGSEA. CDR3 sequence: CSVEGLAGDNEQFF. The CDR3 coding sequence is TGCAGCGTTGAAGGATTAGCGGGGGACAATGAGCAGTTCTTC.

The chain couples TRBV7-2 to TRBJ2-7, with TRBD1 matching 7 bases. This CDR3 region has 16 residues. The germline V gene has CDR1 SGHTA and CDR2 FQGNSA. The V segment lost 1 base and the J segment 4 bases; nucleotides outside the gene matches: 10. The CDR3 DNA reads TGTGCCAGCAGCTTAGGTGGGACAGAGGGGGAGTACGAGCAGTACGTC. Translating it yields CASSLGGTEGEYEQYV.

The J gene is TRBJ1-1, the V gene TRBV4-2; TRBD1 matches 7 bases. There are 15 residues in the CDR3. Unmatched junction bases numbered 8, after V lost 5 bases and J lost 2 bases. Germline V gene data show CDR1 as LGHNA and CDR2 as YNFKEQ. CDR3 region: CASSGRTGPNTEAFF. CDR3 DNA: TGTGCCAGCAGCGGACGGACAGGACCTAACACTGAAGCTTTCTTT.

V is TRBV28 and J is TRBJ1-2, with no clear D. The CDR3 consists of 12 residues. Trimming removed 3 bases at V and 13 bases at J, with 15 bases between. From germline, CDR1 is MDHEN and CDR2 SYDVKM. The CDR3 coding sequence is TGTGCCAGCAGTTTCCAAGGCAGGATCGGCACCTTC. As protein: CASSFQGRIGTF.

The chain has TRBV9 and TRBJ1-4, with TRBD1 matching over 9 bases. The V and J ends lost 4 bases and 3 bases, in that order; junction bases with no gene match: 7. This CDR3 comprises 16 residues. Looked up from germline, CDR1 is SGDLS and CDR2 is YYNGEE. CDR3: CASSNRDRVSNEKLFF. The CDR3 bases are TGTGCCAGCAGCAACCGGGACAGGGTGTCTAATGAAAAACTGTTTTTT.

The rearrangement links TRBV2 to TRBJ1-6, with 8 nucleotides matching TRBD1. V was pared by 5 bases and J by 8 bases, with 11 bases of the junction left unmatched. The V gene's germline CDR1 is SNHLY and CDR2 FYNNEI. The length of the CDR3 is 16 residues. DNA of the CDR3: TGTGCCAGCAGTAATACCGGACAGGGAAAGGATTCACCCCTCCACTTT. Its protein product is CASSNTGQGKDSPLHF. Full variable domain (outside the CDR3, taken from reference TRBV2 and TRBJ1-6): EPEVTQTPSHQVTQMGQEVILRCVPISNHLYFYWYRQILGQKVEFLVSFYNNEISEKSEIFDDQFSVERPDGSNFTLKIRSTKLEDSAMYFCASSNTGQGKDSPLHFGNGTRLTVT.

This chain links TRBV19 with TRBJ1-1, with 8 bases lining up with TRBD1. The V and J ends lost 4 bases and 1 base, in that order; junction bases with no gene match: 5. Germline CDR1 reads LNHDA; CDR2 reads SQIVND (reference sequence). The CDR3 spans 15 residues. The DNA of the CDR3 is TGTGCCAGTAGTACCGGACAGGGATGGAACACTGAAGCTTTCTTT. Protein sequence: CASSTGQGWNTEAFF.

The J gene is TRBJ1-4, the V gene TRBV29-1; 8 bases fit TRBD1. The CDR3 consists of 15 residues. The V segment lost 2 bases and the J segment 12 bases; nucleotides outside the gene matches: 14. CDR1 is SQVTM and CDR2 is ANQGSEA in the germline V gene. In DNA, the CDR3 is TGCAGCGTTGAAATAAGAACACCGGGACAGGACCAACTGTTTTTT. This codes for CSVEIRTPGQDQLFF. Combining the CDR3 with reference TRBV29-1 and TRBJ1-4 gives the whole variable domain SAVISQKPSRDICQRGTSLTIQCQVDSQVTMMFWYRQQPGQSLTLIATANQGSEATYESGFVIDKFPISRPNLTFSTLTVSNMSPEDSSIYLCSVEIRTPGQDQLFFGSGTQLSVL.

J is TRBJ1-4 and V is TRBV28, with 9 bases aligning to TRBD1. The CDR3 consists of 15 residues. In germline, CDR1 is MDHEN, CDR2 SYDVKM. The trim removed 5 bases at V and 6 bases at J, leaving 7 bases unmatched. CDR3 sequence (DNA): TGTGCCAGCAGTACCACCGGGACAGGGTATGAAAAACTGTTTTTT. Protein: CASSTTGTGYEKLFF.

The chain couples TRBV18 to TRBJ1-2; TRBD1 matches at 7 bases. Germline V CDR1 and CDR2: KGHSH, LQKENI. J lost 5 bases, V lost 2 bases, and 14 bases had no gene match. The CDR3 loop spans 17 amino acids. CDR3 region: CASSPMTGRVEDYGYTF. CDR3 coding DNA: TGTGCCAGCTCACCAATGACAGGGCGGGTGGAAGATTATGGCTACACCTTC.

The chain joins TRBV29-1 to TRBJ1-5, with 7 bases aligning to TRBD1. This CDR3 is 14 amino acids long. V lost 4 bases to trimming and J lost 4 bases; unmatched junction nucleotides: 7. CDR1 is SQVTM, CDR2 ANQGSEA, per germline. The DNA of the CDR3 is TGCAGCGTTGTTTTAGGGACAGATAATCAGCCCCAGCATTTT. The encoded protein is CSVVLGTDNQPQHF.

The chain joins TRBV5-6 to TRBJ1-5; TRBD1 aligns across 11 bases. This CDR3 is 15 amino acids long. The V gene's germline CDR1 is SGHDT and CDR2 YYEEEE. Trimming at V came to 1 base and at J to 6 bases, leaving 3 bases not matched to a gene. The chain's CDR3 is CASSLIGQGAQPQHF. The CDR3 bases are TGTGCCAGCAGCTTGATTGGACAGGGGGCTCAGCCCCAGCATTTT.

The chain employs TRBV5-1 and TRBJ2-1; D is perhaps TRBD1 (5 bases). The V end was cut by 0 bases, the J end by 4 bases, with 8 bases between. Germline V CDR1 and CDR2: SGHRS, YFSETQ. This CDR3 is built from 14 residues. CDR3 sequence: CASSLAQGYNEQFF. In DNA form, the CDR3 reads TGCGCCAGCAGCTTGGCCCAGGGATACAATGAGCAGTTCTTC.